These 27 T cell receptor beta chains originate from one sample sequenced in a study of identical twins. TCRdb reanalysed the 5' RACE reads using MiXCR and keeps one entry per CDR3 protein. The sample comprises 650,000 to 750,000 distinct CDR3 sequences, less than 25% of which are singletons, and more than 4% rests with the top ten. The data also belong to a second study, concerning T cells expressing NK-cell markers.

Sequenced input: PBMCs. The receptors derive from a woman younger than 35 in good health.

The rearrangement uses TRBV12-5 and TRBJ2-7; TRBD1 agrees at 8 bases. The CDR3 contains 18 residues. V lost 5 bases to trimming and J lost 7 bases; unmatched junction nucleotides: 22. Per germline, CDR1 LGHNT and CDR2 FRNRAP. The CDR3 DNA follows: TGTGCTAGTGGTCGCGCGAACCCCCGGGACAGGCTGGGGAGTGAGCAGTACTTC. Translation gives CASGRANPRDRLGSEQYF. The full variable domain, its missing parts supplied by reference TRBV12-5 and TRBJ2-7, is DARVTQTPRHKVTEMGQEVTMRCQPILGHNTVFWYRQTMMQGLELLAYFRNRAPLDDSGMPKDRFSAEMPDATLATLKIQPSEPRDSAVYFCASGRANPRDRLGSEQYFGPGTRLTVT.

V usage is TRBV12-3 or TRBV12-4 and J usage is TRBJ2-1; maybe TRBD1 (6 bases). V lost 7 bases to trimming and J lost 9 bases, with 19 bases between them. The CDR3 covers 14 residues. CDR3 sequence reads: CASTGASPYGEQFF. CDR3 DNA: TGTGCCAGCACAGGGGCCTCGCCCTATGGTGAGCAGTTCTTC.

This clonotype has at least ten counts. The rearrangement uses TRBV12-3 or TRBV12-4 and TRBJ2-7; D not resolved. The CDR3 has 13 amino acids. V was cut by 1 base and J by 4 bases, with 8 bases left in between. CDR3 sequence reads: CASSLGTEYEQYF. The CDR3 DNA sequence: TGTGCCAGCAGTTTAGGGACGGAATACGAGCAGTACTTC.

This rearrangement joins TRBV7-2 to TRBJ2-7; perhaps TRBD1 as D (6 bases). This CDR3 has 15 amino acids. V shed 1 base and J shed 4 bases, with 14 bases lying between them. Germline V gene sequence: CDR1 SGHTA, CDR2 FQGNSA. The CDR3 protein is CASSLVVRGFYEQYF. CDR3 sequence (DNA): TGTGCCAGCAGCTTAGTTGTCAGGGGATTTTACGAGCAGTACTTC.

Only a few counts were recorded for this clonotype. The genes are TRBV7-2 and TRBJ2-5; D call uncertain. The germline V gene encodes CDR1 SGHTA and CDR2 FQGNSA. V gave up 4 bases and J gave up 2 bases, with 11 bases separating them. This CDR3 region has 14 residues. CDR3 sequence: CASSSYGRQETQYF. CDR3 coding DNA: TGTGCCAGCAGCTCCTACGGCCGACAAGAGACCCAGTACTTC. The full variable domain, its missing parts supplied by reference TRBV7-2 and TRBJ2-5, is GAGVSQSPSNKVTEKGKDVELRCDPISGHTALYWYRQSLGQGLEFLIYFQGNSAPDKSGLPSDRFSAERTGGSVSTLTIQRTQQEDSAVYLCASSSYGRQETQYFGPGTRLLVL.

This sequence joins TRBV5-1 and TRBJ1-3; D gene unclear. Looked up from germline, CDR1 is SGHRS and CDR2 is YFSETQ. Trimming left V 0 bases short and J 0 bases short, with 19 bases between. The length of the CDR3 is 19 residues. The DNA of the CDR3 is TGCGCCAGCAGCTTGGTAGTAACTACGGGAACAATCTCTGGAAACACCATATATTTT. It codes for CASSLVVTTGTISGNTIYF. Full variable domain (outside the CDR3, taken from reference TRBV5-1 and TRBJ1-3): KAGVTQTPRYLIKTRGQQVTLSCSPISGHRSVSWYQQTPGQGLQFLFEYFSETQRNKGNFPGRFSGRQFSNSRSEMNVSTLELGDSALYLCASSLVVTTGTISGNTIYFGEGSWLTVV.

This clonotype showed up just a few times. V gene TRBV7-2 combines with J gene TRBJ2-1; TRBD2 is a possible D gene (6 bases). Looked up from germline, CDR1 is SGHTA and CDR2 is FQGNSA. The CDR3 covers 15 residues. The germline V and J ends were trimmed by 4 bases and 6 bases, with 16 bases remaining between them. The CDR3 reads CASSWTGTPANEQFF. DNA for the CDR3: TGTGCCAGCAGCTGGACCGGGACTCCAGCCAATGAGCAGTTCTTC.

Here the CDR3 DNA reads TGTGCCACCAGCCGTGGGACAGACGAGCAGTACTTC. Amino acid sequence: CATSRGTDEQYF. The gene calls are TRBV15 and TRBJ2-7, with TRBD1 matching 7 bases. The CDR3 consists of 12 residues. The V and J ends lost 5 bases and 5 bases, in that order; junction bases with no gene match: 3. The germline gives CDR1 LNHNV, CDR2 YYDKDF (reference sequence). Complete variable domain (other parts from reference TRBV15 and TRBJ2-7): DAMVIQNPRYQVTQFGKPVTLSCSQTLNHNVMYWYQQKSSQAPKLLFHYYDKDFNNEADTPDNFQSRRPNTSFCFLDIRSPGLGDTAMYLCATSRGTDEQYFGPGTRLTVT.

This clonotype was seen a handful of times. The chain uses TRBV20-1 and TRBJ1-1; D is uncertain. The germline V gene encodes CDR1 DFQATT and CDR2 SNEGSKA (reference sequence). This CDR3 comprises 13 residues. V was pared by 3 bases and J by 3 bases, with 11 bases between. The CDR3 DNA is TGCAGTGCTAGTTCGGGCACGGACACTGAAGCTTTCTTT. It translates to CSASSGTDTEAFF.

The chain recombines TRBV28 with TRBJ1-2; the D is unclear. The CDR3 has 14 residues. V shed 4 bases and J shed 2 bases, with 11 bases lying between them. Germline V gene sequence: CDR1 MDHEN, CDR2 SYDVKM. Here the CDR3 DNA reads TGTGCCAGCAGTTCGCGTGTGGTAAACTATGGCTACACCTTC. Protein sequence: CASSSRVVNYGYTF.

The gene calls are TRBV15 and TRBJ2-7; 8 bases agree with TRBD2. V lost 1 base, J lost 5 bases, and 4 bases stayed unmatched. The length of the CDR3 is 14 residues. The germline CDR1 and CDR2 sequences are LNHNV and YYDKDF (reference sequence). CDR3 residues: CATSRGLAGDEQYF. The CDR3 DNA reads as TGTGCCACCAGCAGAGGTCTAGCGGGCGACGAGCAGTACTTC.

This clonotype has only a few counts. The chain links TRBV11-3 to TRBJ2-1; TRBD2 is a possible D gene (7 bases). The CDR3 spans 16 residues. Germline lookup yields CDR1 SGHNT and CDR2 YENEEA. Trimming took off 0 bases at V and 6 bases at J, with 15 bases between the two ends. The CDR3 coding sequence is TGTGCCAGCAGCTTAGATCCGACTAGGGGGGGCAATGAGCAGTTCTTC. Its translation: CASSLDPTRGGNEQFF.

This clonotype has just a few counts. The chain couples TRBV19 to TRBJ2-5, with 10 bases identical to TRBD2. Germline assignment: CDR1 LNHDA and CDR2 SQIVND (reference sequence). J was trimmed by 2 bases and V by 6 bases; bases with no gene match: 9. The CDR3 is 16 amino acids. This CDR3 reads CASRASGGKGQETQYF. The CDR3 DNA reads TGTGCCAGTAGGGCTAGCGGGGGAAAAGGGCAAGAGACCCAGTACTTC.

Many counts were recorded for this clonotype. The chain links TRBV20-1 to TRBJ1-1, with D unclear. CDR1 is DFQATT, CDR2 SNEGSKA, per germline (reference sequence). Trimming left V 5 bases short and J 7 bases short, with 17 bases between. The length of the CDR3 is 13 residues. In nucleotides, the CDR3 is TGCAGTGCTCCCATCTTATTCGGAGGTGAAGCTTTCTTT. Protein product: CSAPILFGGEAFF.

This chain links TRBV6-2 or TRBV6-3 with TRBJ1-2; 11 bases align to TRBD1. Germline V gives CDR1 MNHEY, CDR2 SVGEGT. The CDR3 has 13 amino acids. V lost 7 bases, J lost 8 bases, and 6 bases stayed unmatched. CDR3 loop: CASTEDRGRGYTF. The CDR3 region has the DNA TGTGCCAGCACCGAGGACAGGGGGCGCGGCTACACCTTC.

This clonotype was seen only a few times. The V and J genes are TRBV7-2 and TRBJ2-1; perhaps TRBD2 as D (5 bases). The CDR3 is made up of 14 amino acids. Germline CDR1 and CDR2: SGHTA and FQGNSA. Deletions cut 4 bases from V and 9 bases from J, with 16 bases between. The chain's CDR3 is CASSYGVPLGEQFF. The CDR3 bases are TGTGCCAGCAGCTACGGGGTCCCTCTAGGTGAGCAGTTCTTC.

A few counts support this clonotype. This chain links TRBV29-1 with TRBJ2-1, with 9 bases lining up with TRBD2. The CDR3 covers 15 residues. The trim removed 7 bases at V and 3 bases at J, leaving 10 bases unmatched. From germline, CDR1 is SQVTM and CDR2 ANQGSEA. The CDR3 reads CSGSGTSSLYNEQFF. In nucleotides, the CDR3 is TGCAGCGGTTCCGGGACTAGCAGTCTCTACAATGAGCAGTTCTTC.

V is TRBV7-2 and J is TRBJ2-4; D perhaps matches TRBD2 (5 bases). This CDR3 is built from 15 residues. V lost 4 bases and J 9 bases, leaving 19 bases between the germline ends. Germline V gene lookup returns CDR1 SGHTA and CDR2 FQGNSA. CDR3 amino acids: CASSSGRRDLGIQYF. CDR3 DNA: TGTGCCAGCAGCTCCGGTAGACGGGATTTAGGCATTCAGTACTTC.

The CDR3 coding sequence is TGCAGTGCCCTTGGGGATCTCTCCTACGAGCAGTACTTC. Amino acids: CSALGDLSYEQYF. The chain links TRBV20-1 to TRBJ2-7; unclear D gene. The V and J ends lost 6 bases and 0 bases respectively, with 12 bases between them. This CDR3 region has 13 residues. The germline V gene encodes CDR1 DFQATT and CDR2 SNEGSKA (reference sequence).

This clonotype was counted between two and nine times. V and J are TRBV12-3 or TRBV12-4 and TRBJ2-1; TRBD2 matches 12 bases. With 6 bases clipped from V and 6 bases from J, the junction kept 3 bases outside the gene matches. The CDR3 totals 14 residues. CDR3 residues: CASSPSGGANEQFF. The CDR3 DNA follows: TGTGCCAGCAGCCCTAGCGGGGGGGCCAATGAGCAGTTCTTC.

This clonotype was picked up a small number of times. The chain uses TRBV20-1 and TRBJ2-5; 7 bases agree with TRBD1. With 8 bases clipped from V and 2 bases from J, the junction kept 8 bases outside the gene matches. Germline V gives CDR1 DFQATT, CDR2 SNEGSKA (reference sequence). The CDR3 covers 13 residues. The CDR3 bases are TGCAGTTCAAACCGACAGGGACAAGAGACCCAGTACTTC. Protein: CSSNRQGQETQYF.

The chain combines TRBV12-3 or TRBV12-4 with TRBJ2-2; tentatively, D is TRBD2 (5 bases). Trimming left V 2 bases short and J 5 bases short, with 12 bases between. The CDR3 is 15 residues long. The CDR3 DNA reads as TGTGCCAGCAGTTTAAACCGGGGTCGGACCGGGGAGCTGTTTTTT. This codes for CASSLNRGRTGELFF.

The J gene is TRBJ2-3, the V gene TRBV12-3 or TRBV12-4, with D possibly TRBD2 on 6 matching bases. The V and J ends lost 6 bases and 6 bases respectively, with 19 bases between them. The CDR3 spans 15 residues. CDR3 loop: CASSLSRAGSDTQYF. For the CDR3, the DNA is TGTGCCAGCAGCCTCAGCCGTGCGGGATCTGATACGCAGTATTTT.

The chain uses TRBV4-3 and TRBJ2-7, with 8 bases matching TRBD1. From germline, CDR1 is LGHNA and CDR2 YSLEER. This CDR3 has 14 amino acids. J gave up 4 bases and V 1 base, and 3 bases lay outside the gene matches. The CDR3 DNA reads as TGCGCCAGCAGCCAAGGGACAGGGATTTACGAGCAGTACTTC. Protein sequence: CASSQGTGIYEQYF.

The V and J genes are TRBV20-1 and TRBJ1-6; D not resolved. The V gene lost 4 bases and the J gene lost 2 bases, with 6 bases spanning the gap. Germline V gene data show CDR1 as DFQATT and CDR2 as SNEGSKA (reference sequence). This CDR3 has 13 amino acids. CDR3 in DNA: TGCAGTGCTAAAAGTACCTATAATTCACCCCTCCACTTT. Translation gives CSAKSTYNSPLHF.

The chain carries TRBV11-2 and TRBJ2-5; TRBD2 matches 11 bases. CDR3 length: 15 amino acids. Trimming cost V 6 bases and J 5 bases; bases outside gene matches: 8. Looked up from germline, CDR1 is SGHAT and CDR2 is FQNNGV. CDR3 nucleotide sequence: TGTGCCAGCAGTGCGACTAGCGGGATCACGGAGACCCAGTACTTC. Protein sequence: CASSATSGITETQYF.

This clonotype showed up just a few times. The rearrangement links TRBV6-8 to TRBJ2-1, with 14 nucleotides matching TRBD2. Germline V gene lookup returns CDR1 MNHGY and CDR2 SAAAGT. CDR3 length: 18 residues. Germline trimming cut 7 bases from V and 6 bases from J; bases unmatched to any gene: 14. DNA for the CDR3: TGTGCCAGCATCGGACGTAGACTAGCGGGAGGGATACGCAATGAGCAGTTCTTC. Its translation is CASIGRRLAGGIRNEQFF.